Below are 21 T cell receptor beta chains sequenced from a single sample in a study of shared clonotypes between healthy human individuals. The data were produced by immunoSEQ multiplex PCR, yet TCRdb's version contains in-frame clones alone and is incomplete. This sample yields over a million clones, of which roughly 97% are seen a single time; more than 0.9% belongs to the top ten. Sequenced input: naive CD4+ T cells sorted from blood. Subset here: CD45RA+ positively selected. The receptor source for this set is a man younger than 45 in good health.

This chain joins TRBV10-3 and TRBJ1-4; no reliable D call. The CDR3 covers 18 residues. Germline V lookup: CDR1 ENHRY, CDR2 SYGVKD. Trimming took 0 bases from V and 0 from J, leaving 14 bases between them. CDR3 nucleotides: TGTGCCATCAGTGAGTCTCTTTTTCAGCAGGCAACTAATGAAAAACTGTTTTTT. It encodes CAISESLFQQATNEKLFF.

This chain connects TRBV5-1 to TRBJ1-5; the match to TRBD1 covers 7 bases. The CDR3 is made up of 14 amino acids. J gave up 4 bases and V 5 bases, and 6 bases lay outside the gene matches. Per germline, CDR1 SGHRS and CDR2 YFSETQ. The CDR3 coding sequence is TGCGCCAGCAGGGAACAGGGGTTTAATCAGCCCCAGCATTTT. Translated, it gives CASREQGFNQPQHF.

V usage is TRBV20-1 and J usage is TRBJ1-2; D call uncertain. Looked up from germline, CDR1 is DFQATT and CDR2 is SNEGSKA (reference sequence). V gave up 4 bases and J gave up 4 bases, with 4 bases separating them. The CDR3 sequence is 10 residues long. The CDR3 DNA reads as TGCAGTGCTAAAATCTATGGCTACACCTTC. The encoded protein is CSAKIYGYTF.

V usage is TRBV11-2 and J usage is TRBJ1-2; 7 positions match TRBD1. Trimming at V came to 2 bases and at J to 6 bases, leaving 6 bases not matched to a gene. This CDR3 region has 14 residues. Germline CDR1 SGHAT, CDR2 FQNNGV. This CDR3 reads CASSLKTGTDGYTF. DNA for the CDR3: TGTGCCAGCAGCTTAAAGACAGGGACCGATGGCTACACCTTC.

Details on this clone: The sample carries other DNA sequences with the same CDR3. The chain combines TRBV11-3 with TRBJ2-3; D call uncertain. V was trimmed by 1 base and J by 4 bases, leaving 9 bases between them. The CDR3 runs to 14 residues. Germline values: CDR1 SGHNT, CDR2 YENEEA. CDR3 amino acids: CASSLGAGADTQYF. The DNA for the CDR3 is TGTGCCAGCAGCTTAGGGGCAGGCGCAGATACGCAGTATTTT.

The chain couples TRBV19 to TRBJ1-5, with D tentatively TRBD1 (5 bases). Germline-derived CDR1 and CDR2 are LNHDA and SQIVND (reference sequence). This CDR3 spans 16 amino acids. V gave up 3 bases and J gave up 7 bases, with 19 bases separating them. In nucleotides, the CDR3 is TGTGCCAGTAGTATGAGATTGGGGCAGGGAGGACAGCCCCAGCATTTT. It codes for CASSMRLGQGGQPQHF.

The CDR3 DNA sequence: TGTGCCAGCACCACATCATCAGATACGCAGTATTTT. This translates into CASTTSSDTQYF. This chain joins TRBV14 and TRBJ2-3; D gene ambiguous. The V end lost 7 bases, the J end lost 4 bases, and 9 bases lay between the germline ends. The germline gives CDR1 SGHDN, CDR2 FVKESK. This CDR3 has 12 amino acids.

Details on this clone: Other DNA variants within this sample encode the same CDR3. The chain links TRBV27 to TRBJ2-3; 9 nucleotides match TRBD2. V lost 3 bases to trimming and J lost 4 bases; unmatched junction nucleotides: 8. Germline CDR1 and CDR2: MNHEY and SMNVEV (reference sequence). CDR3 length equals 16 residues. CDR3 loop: CASSLAGGRAADTQYF. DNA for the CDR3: TGTGCCAGCAGTTTGGCGGGCGGGAGGGCCGCAGATACGCAGTATTTT.

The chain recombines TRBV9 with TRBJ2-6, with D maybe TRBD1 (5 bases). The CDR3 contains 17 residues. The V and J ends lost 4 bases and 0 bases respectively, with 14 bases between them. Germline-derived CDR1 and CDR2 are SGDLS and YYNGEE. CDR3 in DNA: TGTGCCAGCAGCCCTTCGACAGATCTCTCTGGGGCCAACGTCCTGACTTTC. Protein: CASSPSTDLSGANVLTF.

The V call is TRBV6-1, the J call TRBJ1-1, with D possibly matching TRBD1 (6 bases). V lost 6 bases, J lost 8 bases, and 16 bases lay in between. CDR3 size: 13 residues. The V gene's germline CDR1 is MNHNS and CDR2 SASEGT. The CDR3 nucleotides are TGTGCCAGCAGCCCATCCGGGACACCCGAAGCTTTCTTT. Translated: CASSPSGTPEAFF.

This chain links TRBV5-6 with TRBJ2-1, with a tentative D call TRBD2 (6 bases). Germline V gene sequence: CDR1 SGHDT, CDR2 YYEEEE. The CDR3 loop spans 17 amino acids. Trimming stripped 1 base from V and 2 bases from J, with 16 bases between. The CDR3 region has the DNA TGTGCCAGCAGCTTGCTTCTGGCGGGAATTCCCTACAATGAGCAGTTCTTC. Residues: CASSLLLAGIPYNEQFF. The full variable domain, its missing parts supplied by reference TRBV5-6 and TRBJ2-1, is DAGVTQSPTHLIKTRGQQVTLRCSPKSGHDTVSWYQQALGQGPQFIFQYYEEEERQRGNFPDRFSGHQFPNYSSELNVNALLLGDSALYLCASSLLLAGIPYNEQFFGPGTRLTVL.

CDR3 sequence reads: CAWRQDIGYEQYF. For the CDR3, the DNA is TGTGCCTGGAGACAGGATATCGGCTACGAGCAGTACTTC. This sequence joins TRBV30 and TRBJ2-7, with D maybe TRBD1 (5 bases). V shed 3 bases and J shed 3 bases, with 12 bases lying between them. The CDR3 loop spans 13 amino acids. The germline V gene has CDR1 GTSNPN and CDR2 SVGIG (reference sequence).

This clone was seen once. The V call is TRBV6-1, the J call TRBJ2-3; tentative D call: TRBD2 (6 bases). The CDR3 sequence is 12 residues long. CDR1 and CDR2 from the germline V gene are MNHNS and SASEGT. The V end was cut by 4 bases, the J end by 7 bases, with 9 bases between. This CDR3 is CASSGRENTQYF. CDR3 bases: TGTGCCAGCAGTGGCCGGGAGAATACGCAGTATTTT.

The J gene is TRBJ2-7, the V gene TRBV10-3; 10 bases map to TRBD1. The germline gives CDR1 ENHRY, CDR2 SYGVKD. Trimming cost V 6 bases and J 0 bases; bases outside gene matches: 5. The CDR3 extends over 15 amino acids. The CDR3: CAIRTGTGDSYEQYF. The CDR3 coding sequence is TGTGCCATCAGGACCGGGACAGGGGACTCCTACGAGCAGTACTTC.

CDR3: CASSIRTGIPQETQYF. For the CDR3, the DNA is TGTGCCAGTAGTATTAGGACAGGGATTCCACAAGAGACCCAGTACTTC. The chain employs TRBV19 and TRBJ2-5; 8 bases align to TRBD1. Per the germline V gene, CDR1 is LNHDA and CDR2 is SQIVND (reference sequence). Unmatched junction bases numbered 8, after V lost 3 bases and J lost 2 bases. CDR3 length: 16 residues.

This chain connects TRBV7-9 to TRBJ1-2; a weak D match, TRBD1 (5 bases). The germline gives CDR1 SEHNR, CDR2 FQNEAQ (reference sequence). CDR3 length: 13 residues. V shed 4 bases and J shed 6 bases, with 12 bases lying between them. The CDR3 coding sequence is TGTGCCAGCAGCTCCCGAGACAGTCATGGCTACACCTTC. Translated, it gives CASSSRDSHGYTF.

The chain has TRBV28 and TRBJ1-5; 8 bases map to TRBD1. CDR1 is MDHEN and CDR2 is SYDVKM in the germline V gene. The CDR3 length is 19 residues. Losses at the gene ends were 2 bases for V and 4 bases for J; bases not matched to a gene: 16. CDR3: CASSLGGTGLRWGNQPQHF. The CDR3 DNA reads TGTGCCAGCAGTTTAGGAGGGACAGGCCTTCGATGGGGGAATCAGCCCCAGCATTTT.

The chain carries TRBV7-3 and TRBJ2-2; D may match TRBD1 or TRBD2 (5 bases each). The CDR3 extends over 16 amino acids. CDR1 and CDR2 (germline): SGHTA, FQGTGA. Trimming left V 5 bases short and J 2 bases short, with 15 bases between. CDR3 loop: CASSLARGRNTGELFF. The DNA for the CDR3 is TGTGCCAGCAGCCTAGCTCGGGGACGAAACACCGGGGAGCTGTTTTTT.

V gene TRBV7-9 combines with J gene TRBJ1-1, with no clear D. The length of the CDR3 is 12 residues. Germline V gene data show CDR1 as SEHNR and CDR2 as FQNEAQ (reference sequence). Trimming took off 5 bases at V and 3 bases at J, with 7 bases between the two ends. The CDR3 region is CASSQGYTEAFF. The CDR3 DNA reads TGTGCCAGCAGCCAAGGGTACACTGAAGCTTTCTTT.

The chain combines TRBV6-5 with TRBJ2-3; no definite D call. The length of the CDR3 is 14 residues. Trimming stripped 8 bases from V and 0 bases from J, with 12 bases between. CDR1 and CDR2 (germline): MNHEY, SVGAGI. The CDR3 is CASDNWGSTDTQYF. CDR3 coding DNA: TGTGCCAGCGACAACTGGGGAAGCACAGATACGCAGTATTTT.

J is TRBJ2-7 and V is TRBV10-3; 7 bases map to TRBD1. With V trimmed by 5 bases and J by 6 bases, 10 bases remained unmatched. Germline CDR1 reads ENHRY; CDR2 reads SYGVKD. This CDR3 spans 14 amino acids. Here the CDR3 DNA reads TGTGCCATCAGTCCCCGACAGGGTGAAGGCGAGCAGTACTTC. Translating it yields CAISPRQGEGEQYF.